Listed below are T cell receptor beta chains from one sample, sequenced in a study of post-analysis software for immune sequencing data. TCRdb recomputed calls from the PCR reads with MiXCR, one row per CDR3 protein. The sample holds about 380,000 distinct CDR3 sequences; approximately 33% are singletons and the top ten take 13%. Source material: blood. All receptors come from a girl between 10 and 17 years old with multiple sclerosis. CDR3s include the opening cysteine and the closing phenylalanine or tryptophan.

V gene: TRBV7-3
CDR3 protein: CANSSSGAYPGTQYF

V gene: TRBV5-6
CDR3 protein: CASSLAVRGNYEQYF

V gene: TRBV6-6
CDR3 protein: CASSRYSRDKGREQYF

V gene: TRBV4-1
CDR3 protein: CASSRRRQETQYF

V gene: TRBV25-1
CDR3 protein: CASSEWGTQANTEAFF

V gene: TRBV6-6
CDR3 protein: CASSYWDTEGYEQYF

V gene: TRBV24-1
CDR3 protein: CATSDFSQGPLQETQYF

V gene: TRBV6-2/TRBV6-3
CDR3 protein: CASSRAGGLYGYTF

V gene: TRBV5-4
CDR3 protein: CASSLEAGVNTEAFF

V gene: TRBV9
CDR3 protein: CASSVVSAGDVYNEQFF

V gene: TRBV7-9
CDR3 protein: CASSLAVGADTQYF

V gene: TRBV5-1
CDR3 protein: CASSSTASSGANVLTF

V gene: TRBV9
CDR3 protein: CASSVGPGETQYF

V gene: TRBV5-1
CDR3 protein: CASSLGQVSNEQFF

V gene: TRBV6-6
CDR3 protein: CASSYSTGGANNEQFF